One T cell receptor beta chain is described in this entry. Its specificity is not known. MiXCR, run by TCRdb on the 5' RACE reads, gives a single entry per CDR3 protein. Seen here are around 680,000 distinct CDR3 sequences, about 9.4% observed once, and the top ten hold 0.75% to 1%. The data were taken from a study of identical twins. This CDR3 has 19 amino acids. With 8 bases removed from V and 0 bases from J, the gap between germline ends came to 25 bases. The germline gives CDR1 SNHLY, CDR2 FYNNEI. Whole-study findings and limits: Within cord blood, abundant beta clonotypes carried fewer insertions, but memory repertoires showed no such trend.

The same specimen was also included in a second study, on yellow fever vaccine responses in identical twins.

This clonotype was sampled from a young woman in good health. The chain couples TRBV2 to TRBJ2-2, with TRBD2 as a possible D gene (5 bases). Sequencing was carried out using PBMCs. In DNA form, the CDR3 reads TGTGCCAGCTCCCCGATCCGGGGTACCTCGTTCTCGAACACCGGGGAGCTGTTTTTT. Translated, it gives CASSPIRGTSFSNTGELFF.